These 17 T cell receptor beta chains came from one sample sequenced in a study of T cells in localized non-small cell lung cancer. Repertoires were generated with immunoSEQ multiplex PCR, while TCRdb's copy carries only in-frame clones and drops some. The repertoire includes 25,000 to 30,000 clones, 75% to 95% of them detected once, and roughly 27% sits in the top ten. The source material was peripheral blood, sampled before any cancer treatment. The receptors were sampled from a female donor over 55 with stage I lung adenocarcinoma.

This rearrangement joins TRBV5-8 to TRBJ1-5; D ambiguous. This CDR3 has 12 amino acids. In germline, CDR1 is SGHTS, CDR2 YDEGEE. The germline V and J ends were trimmed by 4 bases and 4 bases, with 6 bases remaining between them. CDR3: CASSIGNQPQHF. The DNA for the CDR3 is TGTGCCAGCAGCATAGGTAATCAGCCCCAGCATTTT.

This clone was detected only once. J is TRBJ2-2 and V is TRBV28; weak D call: TRBD1 (7 bases). Per germline, CDR1 MDHEN and CDR2 SYDVKM. This CDR3 contains 16 residues. Trimming removed 4 bases at V and 7 bases at J, with 19 bases between. CDR3 DNA: TGTGCCAGCAGTTCGGACAGGAGGGGATACTTCGGGGAGCTGTTTTTT. Protein sequence: CASSSDRRGYFGELFF. The full variable domain, completed using reference TRBV28 and TRBJ2-2, is DVKVTQSSRYLVKRTGEKVFLECVQDMDHENMFWYRQDPGLGLRLIYFSYDVKMKEKGDIPEGYSVSREKKERFSLILESASTNQTSMYLCASSSDRRGYFGELFFGEGSRLTVL.

V usage is TRBV25-1 and J usage is TRBJ2-5; D not resolved. Germline V lookup: CDR1 MGHDK, CDR2 SYGVNS. The CDR3 spans 11 residues. V lost 3 bases and J lost 4, with 3 bases in between. In nucleotides, the CDR3 is TGTGCCAGCAGTGACCGAGAGACCCAGTACTTC. Amino acids: CASSDRETQYF.

This clone has a single count. This chain uses TRBV25-1 with TRBJ2-1; D is unclear. Germline assignment: CDR1 MGHDK and CDR2 SYGVNS. The CDR3 sequence is 15 residues long. V was trimmed by 10 bases and J by 2 bases, leaving 18 bases between them. Here the CDR3 DNA reads TGTGCCACCCGCCACCTTAGCACAACCTACAATGAGCAGTTCTTC. This gives the protein CATRHLSTTYNEQFF.

CDR3 sequence reads: CASSLEAGAQPQHF. CDR3 nucleotides: TGTGCCAGCAGCTTAGAGGCAGGGGCTCAGCCCCAGCATTTT. This rearrangement joins TRBV7-2 to TRBJ1-5; the D gene is possibly TRBD1 (6 bases). Germline V gives CDR1 SGHTA, CDR2 FQGNSA. CDR3 size: 14 residues. The germline V and J ends were trimmed by 1 base and 6 bases, with 10 bases remaining between them. The full variable domain, in which reference TRBV7-2 and TRBJ1-5 provide the parts outside the CDR3, is GAGVSQSPSNKVTEKGKDVELRCDPISGHTALYWYRQSLGQGLEFLIYFQGNSAPDKSGLPSDRFSAERTGGSVSTLTIQRTQQEDSAVYLCASSLEAGAQPQHFGDGTRLSIL.

This rearrangement joins TRBV10-1 to TRBJ2-5; D remains ambiguous. CDR3 length: 12 residues. With 4 bases removed from V and 5 bases from J, the gap between germline ends came to 8 bases. Germline CDR1 and CDR2: WNHNN and SYGVQD (reference sequence). The CDR3 loop reads CASSGPTETQYF. In nucleotides, the CDR3 is TGCGCCAGCAGTGGACCCACGGAGACCCAGTACTTC.

The J gene is TRBJ2-5, the V gene TRBV5-1; D may correspond to TRBD1 or TRBD2 (6 bases each). The CDR3 has 15 residues. Germline CDR1 is SGHRS and CDR2 is YFSETQ. V lost 9 bases to trimming and J lost 1 base, with 19 bases between them. The DNA for the CDR3 is TGCGCCACCAATAGGGGGGCAGCCATCCAAGAGACCCAGTACTTC. This translates into CATNRGAAIQETQYF.

The table lists this clone with a few counts. V and J are TRBV2 and TRBJ1-3; no clear D. CDR3 size: 10 residues. With 8 bases removed from V and 2 bases from J, the gap between germline ends came to 1 base. CDR1 is SNHLY, CDR2 FYNNEI, per germline. The CDR3 DNA reads as TGTGCCAGCGCTGGAAACACCATATATTTT. This translates into CASAGNTIYF.

The V gene is TRBV6-6, the J gene TRBJ2-7, with 7 bases aligning to TRBD2. CDR1 MNHNY and CDR2 SVGAGI come from the germline V gene (reference sequence). The V segment lost 5 bases and the J segment 4 bases; nucleotides outside the gene matches: 2. CDR3 size: 12 residues. CDR3 region: CASSTRGYEQYF. The CDR3 DNA reads TGTGCCAGCAGTACGCGGGGGTACGAGCAGTACTTC.

The chain uses TRBV28 and TRBJ2-1, with D perhaps matching TRBD2 (6 bases). The CDR3 has 11 amino acids. V was clipped by 4 bases and J by 13 bases, with 11 bases between them. Germline CDR1 MDHEN, CDR2 SYDVKM. For the CDR3, the DNA is TGTGCCAGCAGTTGGGGGACTTTTCAGTTCTTC. Translated: CASSWGTFQFF.

This sequence joins TRBV12-5 and TRBJ1-2; 12 bases match TRBD1. The CDR3 totals 17 residues. J was trimmed by 3 bases and V by 4 bases; bases with no gene match: 9. Germline V CDR1 and CDR2: LGHNT, FRNRAP. CDR3 DNA: TGTGCTAGTGGTTCTGAGCCGGGACAGGGGGCCCACTATGGCTACACCTTC. It yields the protein CASGSEPGQGAHYGYTF.

The chain recombines TRBV18 with TRBJ1-3; possibly TRBD1 for D (6 bases). The V gene's germline CDR1 is KGHSH and CDR2 LQKENI. The CDR3 covers 16 residues. The V gene lost 3 bases and the J gene lost 0 bases, with 12 bases spanning the gap. Written as DNA, the CDR3 is TGTGCCAGCTCACCCCGACAGGAGAGCTCTGGAAACACCATATATTTT. Its translation: CASSPRQESSGNTIYF.

This clone was recorded once. The genes are TRBV19 and TRBJ2-7; D not resolved. The CDR3 has 13 residues. The V and J ends lost 1 base and 7 bases respectively, with 11 bases between them. Germline CDR1 LNHDA, CDR2 SQIVND (reference sequence). The CDR3 here is CASSIGGIGEQYF. The CDR3 DNA sequence: TGTGCCAGTAGTATAGGTGGGATAGGTGAGCAGTACTTC.

The V and J genes are TRBV5-8 and TRBJ2-7; TRBD1 matches at 10 bases. CDR1 and CDR2 (germline): SGHTS, YDEGEE. The CDR3 covers 17 residues. J lost 2 bases, V lost 1 base, and 9 bases had no gene match. Written as DNA, the CDR3 is TGTGCCAGCAGCTTGAGTCGATCAGGACAGGGGGCCTACGAGCAGTACTTC. Translated: CASSLSRSGQGAYEQYF.

The chain is built from TRBV10-1 and TRBJ1-3, with D possibly being TRBD1 (5 bases). V was trimmed by 2 bases and J by 9 bases, leaving 17 bases between them. Germline loops: CDR1 WNHNN, CDR2 SYGVQD (reference sequence). The CDR3 length is 15 residues. The CDR3 nucleotides read TGCGCCAGCAGTGAGATCAAGGGACGGACCCCCACCATATATTTT. The encoded protein is CASSEIKGRTPTIYF.

The genes are TRBV6-1 and TRBJ2-1; maybe TRBD1 (6 bases). The CDR3 totals 14 residues. Trimming pared 5 bases from V and 5 bases from J, leaving 13 bases between. Germline V gives CDR1 MNHNS, CDR2 SASEGT. DNA of the CDR3: TGTGCCAGCAGTTTTCTGGACAGAAACAATGAGCAGTTCTTC. Its protein product is CASSFLDRNNEQFF.

The chain couples TRBV29-1 to TRBJ1-1, with a weak D call TRBD1 (5 bases). The V gene lost 2 bases and the J gene lost 6 bases, with 13 bases spanning the gap. The CDR3 loop spans 13 amino acids. From germline, CDR1 is SQVTM and CDR2 ANQGSEA. Here the CDR3 reads CSVEPAGRAEAFF. The CDR3 bases are TGCAGCGTTGAACCGGCGGGGCGGGCTGAAGCTTTCTTT.